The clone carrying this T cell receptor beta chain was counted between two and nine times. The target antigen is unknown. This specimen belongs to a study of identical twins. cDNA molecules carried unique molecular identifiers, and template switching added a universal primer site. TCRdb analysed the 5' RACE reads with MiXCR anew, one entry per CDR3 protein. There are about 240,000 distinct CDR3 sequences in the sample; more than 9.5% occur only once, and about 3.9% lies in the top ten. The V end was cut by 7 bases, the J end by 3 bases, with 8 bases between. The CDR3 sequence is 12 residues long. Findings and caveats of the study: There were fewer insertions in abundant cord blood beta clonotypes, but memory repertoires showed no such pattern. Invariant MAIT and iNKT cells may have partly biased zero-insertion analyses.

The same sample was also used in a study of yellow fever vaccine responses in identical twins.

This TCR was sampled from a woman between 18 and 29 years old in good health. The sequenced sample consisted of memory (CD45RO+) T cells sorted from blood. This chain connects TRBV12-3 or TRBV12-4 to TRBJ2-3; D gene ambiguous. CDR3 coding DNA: TGTGCCAGCAAGCTGGGAACAGATACGCAGTATTTT. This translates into CASKLGTDTQYF.